This T cell receptor (beta chain) is from a study of beta chain features in type 1 diabetes (dated by TCRdb to the late 2010s). Background on the whole study: Patients and healthy donors did not differ in mean age, gender distribution, total cell number or subset yield. A total of about 99,000,000 sorted cells were examined across all samples, and RNA yield correlated strongly with the number of cells per subset. The study compared the TCRB repertoires of sorted circulating CD4+ T cell subsets in recently diagnosed type 1 diabetes patients with those in matched healthy donors. Whereas all 30 or so donors provided naive and central memory subsets, regulatory and stem cell-like memory subsets were isolated from just 8 patients and about 8 healthy donors.

The paper as a whole reports these results and caveats: A moderate but significant shortening of TCRB CDR3 length was observed in type 1 diabetes patients in all four CD4+ subsets. Because cDNA rather than genomic DNA was sequenced, highly expressing activated cells could have been over-represented, although no difference in activation and CD3 levels was found between groups. Because the HLA sub-analyses included only small numbers of individuals, any influence of HLA type on TCRB rearrangement was left unresolved. The naive, central memory and regulatory TCRB repertoires appeared to resemble one another more closely among patients than among healthy donors. Shorter templates might be favored by PCR, yet because patient and control samples were amplified and corrected together, any such skew would affect both groups equally. At VDJ recombination sites, patients with type 1 diabetes made fewer insertions and deleted more nucleotides, a pattern implying thymic rearrangement abnormalities.

A note on this clone: What this receptor recognizes is not known. Base quality data are lacking; no much larger clone is found one base away.

Each donor gave one peripheral blood draw, averaging approximately 0.12 L, which was collected into heparinised tubes. A BD FACSAria II was used to sort naive, central memory, regulatory and stem cell-like memory CD4+ T cells with a panel that included CD45RO, CCR7, CD25, CD127, CD95 and CD27. All sorted populations exceeded 98% purity. PBMCs were isolated right away by Lymphoprep density gradient centrifugation and were stained directly, without culture. So that batch effects would be minimized, each experiment stained and sorted samples in pairs, pairing one healthy donor with one patient. All of the isolated RNA was reverse transcribed with the High Capacity cDNA Reverse Transcription Kit, so expressed TCRB transcripts were sequenced. Deep immunoSEQ sequencing was applied to naive, central memory and regulatory T cell samples, giving an average of around 3.4 million total reads per sample. Sorted cells were lysed in RLT buffer and RNA was extracted with DNase-treated RNeasy Micro or Mini kits, depending on cell number. To prevent cross-contamination, every cell subset was processed on its own, while patient and healthy donor samples were processed together. The immunoSEQ multiplex PCR was used to amplify TCRB sequences from cDNA, yielding 87-bp fragments that span the CDR3 region. Amplicons were sequenced on the Illumina HiSeq platform. Regarding the original processing steps: Synthetic template baselines were used to correct PCR bias computationally, reads within Hamming distance 2 were collapsed together, and singletons that could not be merged were discarded. Reads were aligned to IMGT to assign V, D and J genes, CDR3 length, and insertions or deletions at six rearrangement sites. Within each subset, clonotype counts were normalized to the number of sorted cells before true diversity and Gini coefficients were calculated with the tcR R package. The overlap coefficient, calculated on TCRB nucleotide sequences, was used to measure repertoire sharing. Held by TCRdb, this immuneACCESS table contains in-frame sequences only and omits some clones. Under half of the omission traces to an unresolved V gene where checked; the cause of the rest is unknown. From that table come the V and J calls and clone size; the DNA was used to work out D and trimming. The sample data list fewer than 150,000 clones, and less than 9% of these were observed just once. The ten largest clones take up 1.4% of the sample.

Reading the germline V gene (reference sequence) gives CDR1 GTSNPN and CDR2 SVGIG. Compared with germline, V lacks 1 base and J lacks 1 base; bases without a gene match: 6. Spanning cysteine to phenylalanine, the CDR3 consists of 15 amino acids. Only CDR3 DNA remains: 45 bases, in frame from the first base. Sequences were obtained from central memory CD4+ T cells from blood. Recombination linked TRBV30 to TRBJ2-7, with 8 bases aligning to TRBD1. This TCR derives from a woman in her twenties or thirties in good health. The CDR3 in this case is CAWSGDRGSSYEQYF. At the DNA level, the sequence is TGTGCCTGGAGTGGAGACAGGGGAAGTTCCTACGAGCAGTACTTC.